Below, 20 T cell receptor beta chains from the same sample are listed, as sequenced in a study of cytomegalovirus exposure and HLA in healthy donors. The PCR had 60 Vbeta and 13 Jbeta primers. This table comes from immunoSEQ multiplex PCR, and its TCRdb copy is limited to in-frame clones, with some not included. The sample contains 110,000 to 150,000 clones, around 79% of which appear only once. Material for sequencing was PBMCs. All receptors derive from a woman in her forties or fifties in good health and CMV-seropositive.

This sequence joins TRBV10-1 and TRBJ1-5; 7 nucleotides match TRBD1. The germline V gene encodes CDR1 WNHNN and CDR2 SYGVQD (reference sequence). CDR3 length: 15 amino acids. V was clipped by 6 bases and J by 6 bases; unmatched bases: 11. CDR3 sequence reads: CASSGQAETTQPQHF. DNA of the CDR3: TGCGCCAGCAGCGGACAGGCCGAGACGACTCAGCCCCAGCATTTT.

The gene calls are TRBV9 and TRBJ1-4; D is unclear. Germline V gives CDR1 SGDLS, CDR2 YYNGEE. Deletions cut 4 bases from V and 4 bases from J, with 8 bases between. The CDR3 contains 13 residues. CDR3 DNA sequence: TGTGCCAGCAGCTACAGTTATAATGAAAAACTGTTTTTT. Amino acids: CASSYSYNEKLFF. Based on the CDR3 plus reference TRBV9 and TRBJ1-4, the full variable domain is DSGVTQTPKHLITATGQRVTLRCSPRSGDLSVYWYQQSLDQGLQFLIQYYNGEERAKGNILERFSAQQFPDLHSELNLSSLELGDSALYFCASSYSYNEKLFFGSGTQLSVL.

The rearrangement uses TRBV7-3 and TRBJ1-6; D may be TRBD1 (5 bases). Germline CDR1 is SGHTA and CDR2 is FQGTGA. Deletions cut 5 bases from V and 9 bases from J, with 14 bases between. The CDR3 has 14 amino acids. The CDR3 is CASSRTGTGSPLHF. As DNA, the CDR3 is TGTGCCAGCAGCCGGACCGGAACAGGTTCACCCCTCCACTTT.

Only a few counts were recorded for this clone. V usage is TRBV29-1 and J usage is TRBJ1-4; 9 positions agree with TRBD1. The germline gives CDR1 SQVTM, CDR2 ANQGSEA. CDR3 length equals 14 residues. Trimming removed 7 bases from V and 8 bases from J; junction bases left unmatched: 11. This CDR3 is CSATQGQGNEKLFF. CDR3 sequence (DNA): TGCAGCGCCACTCAGGGACAGGGAAACGAAAAACTGTTTTTT.

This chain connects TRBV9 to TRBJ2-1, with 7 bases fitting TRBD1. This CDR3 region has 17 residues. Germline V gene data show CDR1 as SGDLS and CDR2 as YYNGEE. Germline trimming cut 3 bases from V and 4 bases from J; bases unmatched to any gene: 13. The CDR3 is CASSAQPTGALYNEQFF. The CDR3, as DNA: TGTGCCAGCAGCGCCCAACCCACAGGGGCCCTTTACAATGAGCAGTTCTTC. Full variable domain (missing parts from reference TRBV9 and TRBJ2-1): DSGVTQTPKHLITATGQRVTLRCSPRSGDLSVYWYQQSLDQGLQFLIQYYNGEERAKGNILERFSAQQFPDLHSELNLSSLELGDSALYFCASSAQPTGALYNEQFFGPGTRLTVL.

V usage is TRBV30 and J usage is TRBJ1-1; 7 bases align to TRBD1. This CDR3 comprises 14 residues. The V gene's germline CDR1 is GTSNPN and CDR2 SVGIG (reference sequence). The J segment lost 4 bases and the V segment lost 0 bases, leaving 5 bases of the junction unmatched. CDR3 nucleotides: TGTGCCTGGAGTGTAGGGGGCTCCGGCACTGAAGCTTTCTTT. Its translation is CAWSVGGSGTEAFF.

CDR3 sequence: CASSLQGGNTEAFF. The CDR3 bases are TGTGCCAGCAGTTTACAGGGGGGGAACACTGAAGCTTTCTTT. V gene TRBV27 combines with J gene TRBJ1-1; 7 nucleotides match TRBD1. Germline V gene lookup returns CDR1 MNHEY and CDR2 SMNVEV (reference sequence). The CDR3 consists of 14 residues. Germline trimming cut 2 bases from V and 1 base from J; bases unmatched to any gene: 1.

CDR3: CASSRRGTGGEQYF. CDR3 bases: TGTGCCAGCAGCCGAAGAGGGACAGGGGGCGAGCAGTACTTC. This chain links TRBV6-1 with TRBJ2-7, with TRBD1 matching 11 bases. Per the germline V gene, CDR1 is MNHNS and CDR2 is SASEGT. J lost 6 bases, V lost 6 bases, and 7 bases had no gene match. This CDR3 contains 14 residues.

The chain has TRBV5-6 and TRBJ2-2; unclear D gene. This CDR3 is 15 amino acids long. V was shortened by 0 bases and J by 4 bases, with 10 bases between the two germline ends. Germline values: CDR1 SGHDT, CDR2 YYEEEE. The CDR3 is CASSLVWPFTGELFF. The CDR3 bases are TGTGCCAGCAGCTTGGTCTGGCCCTTCACCGGGGAGCTGTTTTTT.

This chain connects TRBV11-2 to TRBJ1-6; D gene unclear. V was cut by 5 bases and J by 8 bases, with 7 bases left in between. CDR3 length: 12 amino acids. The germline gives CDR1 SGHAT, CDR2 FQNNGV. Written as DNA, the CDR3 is TGTGCCAGCAGCGCAGAAGATTCACCCCTCCACTTT. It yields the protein CASSAEDSPLHF.

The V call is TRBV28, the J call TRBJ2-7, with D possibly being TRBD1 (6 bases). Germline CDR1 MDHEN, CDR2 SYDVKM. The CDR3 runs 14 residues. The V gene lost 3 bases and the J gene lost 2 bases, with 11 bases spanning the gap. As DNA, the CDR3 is TGTGCCAGCAGTTTCTCTAGGGGGACCTACGAGCAGTACTTC. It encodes CASSFSRGTYEQYF.

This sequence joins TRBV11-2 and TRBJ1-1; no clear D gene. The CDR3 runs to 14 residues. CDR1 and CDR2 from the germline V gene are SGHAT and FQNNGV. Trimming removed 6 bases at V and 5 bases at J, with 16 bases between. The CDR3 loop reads CASSLRRVATEAFF. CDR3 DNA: TGTGCCAGCAGTCTCCGTCGGGTGGCGACTGAAGCTTTCTTT.

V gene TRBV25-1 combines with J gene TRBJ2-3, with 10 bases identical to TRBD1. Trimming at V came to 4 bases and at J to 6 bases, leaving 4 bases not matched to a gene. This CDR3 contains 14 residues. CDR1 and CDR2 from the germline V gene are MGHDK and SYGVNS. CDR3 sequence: CASSVGQGGDTQYF. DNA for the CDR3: TGTGCCAGCAGTGTAGGACAGGGGGGGGATACGCAGTATTTT. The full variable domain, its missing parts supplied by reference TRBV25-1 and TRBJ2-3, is EADIYQTPRYLVIGTGKKITLECSQTMGHDKMYWYQQDPGMELHLIHYSYGVNSTEKGDLSSESTVSRIRTEHFPLTLESARPSHTSQYLCASSVGQGGDTQYFGPGTRLTVL.

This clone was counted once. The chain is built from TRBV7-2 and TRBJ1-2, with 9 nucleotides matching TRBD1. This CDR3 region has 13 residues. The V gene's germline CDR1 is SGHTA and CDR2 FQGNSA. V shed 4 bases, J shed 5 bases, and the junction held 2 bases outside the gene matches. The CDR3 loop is CASSWDRVYGYTF. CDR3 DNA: TGTGCCAGCAGCTGGGACAGGGTATATGGCTACACCTTC.

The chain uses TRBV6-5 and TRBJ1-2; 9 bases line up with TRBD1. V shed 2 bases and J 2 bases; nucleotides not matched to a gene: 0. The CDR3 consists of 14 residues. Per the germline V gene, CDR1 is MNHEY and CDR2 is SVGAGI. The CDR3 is CASSYDRGNYGYTF. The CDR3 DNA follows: TGTGCCAGCAGTTACGACAGGGGGAACTATGGCTACACCTTC.

The DNA for the CDR3 is TGTGCCAGCAGCCTTACAGGGAATAGCAATCAGCCCCAGCATTTT. Amino acids: CASSLTGNSNQPQHF. The chain has TRBV5-8 and TRBJ1-5; the D gene is possibly TRBD1 (6 bases). The CDR3 totals 15 residues. V gave up 4 bases and J gave up 0 bases, with 11 bases separating them. Germline CDR1 SGHTS, CDR2 YDEGEE.

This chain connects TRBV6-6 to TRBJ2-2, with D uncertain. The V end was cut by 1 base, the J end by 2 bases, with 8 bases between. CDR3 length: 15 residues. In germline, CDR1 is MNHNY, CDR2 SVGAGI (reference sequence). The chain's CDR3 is CASSYLIANTGELFF. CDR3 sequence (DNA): TGTGCCAGCAGTTACTTAATAGCCAACACCGGGGAGCTGTTTTTT.

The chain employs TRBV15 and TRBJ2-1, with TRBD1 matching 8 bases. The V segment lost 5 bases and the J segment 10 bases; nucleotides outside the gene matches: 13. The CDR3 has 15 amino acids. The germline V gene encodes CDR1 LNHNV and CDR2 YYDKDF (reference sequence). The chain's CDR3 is CATSGPDRGLVEQFF. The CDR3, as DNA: TGTGCCACCAGCGGCCCCGACAGGGGTCTAGTCGAGCAGTTCTTC.

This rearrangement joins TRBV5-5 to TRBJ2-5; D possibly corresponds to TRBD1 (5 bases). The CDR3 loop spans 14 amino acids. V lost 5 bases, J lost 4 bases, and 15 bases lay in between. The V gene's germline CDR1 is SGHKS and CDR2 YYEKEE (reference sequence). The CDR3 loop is CASSIGATGETQYF. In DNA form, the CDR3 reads TGTGCCAGCAGTATAGGGGCCACGGGAGAGACCCAGTACTTC.

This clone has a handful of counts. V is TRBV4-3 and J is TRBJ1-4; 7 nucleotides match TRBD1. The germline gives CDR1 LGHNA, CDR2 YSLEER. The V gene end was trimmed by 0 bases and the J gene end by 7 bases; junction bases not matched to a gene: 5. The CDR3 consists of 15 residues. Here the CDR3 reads CASSQDSGGREKLFF. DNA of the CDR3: TGCGCCAGCAGCCAAGATTCAGGGGGACGTGAAAAACTGTTTTTT.